One and the same sample provided the 32 T cell receptor beta chains below, sequenced in a study of cytomegalovirus exposure and HLA in healthy donors. In the PCR, 60 Vbeta and 13 Jbeta primers were used. Profiling relied on immunoSEQ multiplex PCR, and the TCRdb table lists in-frame clones only, not all of them. The sample has roughly 100,000 clones; around four fifths are singletons. The specimen sequenced was PBMCs. These receptors were taken from a man aged 35-49 years in good health and CMV-seronegative.

The sample holds a few counts of this clone. The chain joins TRBV5-4 to TRBJ1-1, with TRBD1 identical over 7 bases. The CDR3 is 14 amino acids. Unmatched junction bases numbered 10, after V lost 5 bases and J lost 6 bases. Germline lookup yields CDR1 SGHNT and CDR2 YYREEE (reference sequence). The CDR3 reads CASSPDRRNPEAFF. The CDR3 DNA follows: TGTGCCAGCAGTCCGGACAGGAGGAATCCTGAAGCTTTCTTT. The full variable domain, rest sourced from reference TRBV5-4 and TRBJ1-1, is ETGVTQSPTHLIKTRGQQVTLRCSSQSGHNTVSWYQQALGQGPQFIFQYYREEENGRGNFPPRFSGLQFPNYSSELNVNALELDDSALYLCASSPDRRNPEAFFGQGTRLTVV.

This clone came up once. The chain employs TRBV10-3 and TRBJ1-1, with D tentatively TRBD1 (6 bases). CDR3 length equals 14 residues. Germline V lookup: CDR1 ENHRY, CDR2 SYGVKD. With 2 bases removed from V and 1 base from J, the gap between germline ends came to 8 bases. As DNA, the CDR3 is TGTGCCATCAGTGAGACAGGGAAGAACACTGAAGCTTTCTTT. This translates into CAISETGKNTEAFF.

The chain employs TRBV18 and TRBJ2-2; TRBD1 matches at 7 bases. Germline V gene data show CDR1 as KGHSH and CDR2 as LQKENI. CDR3 size: 17 residues. V dropped 3 bases and J dropped 7; count of bases not matched to a gene: 14. This CDR3 reads CASSPLNRGSGYGELFF. The CDR3 DNA is TGTGCCAGCTCACCCTTGAACAGGGGATCAGGATACGGGGAGCTGTTTTTT.

The CDR3 region has the DNA TGCGCCAGCAGCTTGGGGGTAGATACAGGGGAGACCCAGTACTTC. Translating it yields CASSLGVDTGETQYF. This chain connects TRBV5-1 to TRBJ2-5, with D maybe TRBD1 (6 bases). V was cut by 0 bases and J by 5 bases, with 14 bases left in between. The CDR3 sequence is 15 residues long. Germline lookup yields CDR1 SGHRS and CDR2 YFSETQ.

The chain links TRBV10-2 to TRBJ2-7; TRBD2 might be the D (5 bases). Trimming took off 0 bases at V and 4 bases at J, with 10 bases between the two ends. The CDR3 length is 14 residues. Looked up from germline, CDR1 is WSHSY and CDR2 is SAAADI. CDR3 DNA: TGCGCCAGCAGTGAGTCGAGGGTTGGGTACGAGCAGTACTTC. This codes for CASSESRVGYEQYF.

This clone was detected once. V is TRBV30 and J is TRBJ1-2; D may be TRBD1 (5 bases). Trimming removed 0 bases at V and 5 bases at J, with 7 bases between. Germline V gene data show CDR1 as GTSNPN and CDR2 as SVGIG (reference sequence). The CDR3 is made up of 12 amino acids. CDR3 bases: TGTGCCTGGAGTGTCGGGGGATATGGCTACACCTTC. It specifies CAWSVGGYGYTF. The complete variable domain, with remaining parts taken from reference TRBV30 and TRBJ1-2, reads SQTIHQWPATLVQPVGSPLSLECTVEGTSNPNLYWYRQAAGRGLQLLFYSVGIGQISSEVPQNLSASRPQDRQFILSSKKLLLSDSGFYLCAWSVGGYGYTFGSGTRLTVV.

The J gene is TRBJ1-5, the V gene TRBV29-1, with 8 bases fitting TRBD1. Per germline, CDR1 SQVTM and CDR2 ANQGSEA. J lost 1 base, V lost 2 bases, and 13 bases had no gene match. The CDR3 length is 18 residues. The CDR3 spells CSVEWTGWVLGSNQPQHF. In DNA, the CDR3 is TGCAGCGTTGAATGGACAGGGTGGGTGTTGGGGAGCAATCAGCCCCAGCATTTT.

V and J are TRBV9 and TRBJ1-1; D not certain. From germline, CDR1 is SGDLS and CDR2 YYNGEE. Between the trimmed V and J ends, which lost 4 bases and 1 base, there was a span of 11 bases. The CDR3 is made up of 14 amino acids. Written as DNA, the CDR3 is TGTGCCAGCAGCCAAAATCGGGGGAACACTGAAGCTTTCTTT. Translated: CASSQNRGNTEAFF.

V usage is TRBV7-2 and J usage is TRBJ1-5; D is unresolved. Germline CDR1 SGHTA, CDR2 FQGNSA. V lost 5 bases, J lost 1 base, and 3 bases lay in between. The CDR3 sequence is 12 residues long. CDR3 in DNA: TGTGCCAGCAGCACAAGCAATCAGCCCCAGCATTTT. Protein: CASSTSNQPQHF.

The genes are TRBV19 and TRBJ1-1; no reliable D call. Germline CDR1 is LNHDA and CDR2 is SQIVND (reference sequence). The CDR3 covers 13 residues. The V gene lost 11 bases and the J gene lost 0 bases, with 13 bases spanning the gap. CDR3 region: CASKRQLNTEAFF. In DNA, the CDR3 is TGTGCCTCTAAAAGACAATTGAACACTGAAGCTTTCTTT.

This chain uses TRBV19 with TRBJ1-2; D call uncertain. Germline assignment: CDR1 LNHDA and CDR2 SQIVND (reference sequence). Trimming left V 5 bases short and J 5 bases short, with 9 bases between. There are 12 residues in the CDR3. The CDR3 sequence is CASSSGMYGYTF. In nucleotides, the CDR3 is TGTGCCAGTAGTTCCGGGATGTATGGCTACACCTTC.

V gene TRBV9 combines with J gene TRBJ1-2; 9 bases map to TRBD1. This CDR3 is built from 17 residues. Looked up from germline, CDR1 is SGDLS and CDR2 is YYNGEE. Losses at the gene ends were 0 bases for V and 4 bases for J; bases not matched to a gene: 10. In DNA, the CDR3 is TGTGCCAGCAGCGTAGGGGACAGGGTTGGTCGGGGCTATGGCTACACCTTC. This sequence encodes CASSVGDRVGRGYGYTF.

The chain joins TRBV9 to TRBJ1-3; no definite D call. Trimming removed 0 bases at V and 2 bases at J, with 9 bases between. CDR3 size: 15 residues. CDR1 and CDR2 (germline): SGDLS, YYNGEE. The CDR3 is CASSVGEGTGNTIYF. The CDR3 DNA follows: TGTGCCAGCAGCGTAGGGGAGGGCACTGGAAACACCATATATTTT.

The J gene is TRBJ1-4, the V gene TRBV5-1; no definite D call. CDR3 length: 15 amino acids. Trimming stripped 0 bases from V and 0 bases from J, with 6 bases between. Germline V CDR1 and CDR2: SGHRS, YFSETQ. This CDR3 reads CASSLGASTNEKLFF. The CDR3 DNA sequence: TGCGCCAGCAGCTTGGGAGCCTCAACTAATGAAAAACTGTTTTTT.

The chain employs TRBV6-6 and TRBJ1-1, with 7 bases lining up with TRBD1. Germline V gene sequence: CDR1 MNHNY, CDR2 SVGAGI (reference sequence). The CDR3 sequence is 13 residues long. The V and J ends lost 6 bases and 8 bases, in that order; junction bases with no gene match: 9. In DNA form, the CDR3 reads TGTGCCAGCAGCACCGAGACAGGGACGGAAGCTTTCTTT. This sequence encodes CASSTETGTEAFF.

The CDR3 protein is CASSYRTPRDYGYTF. As DNA, the CDR3 is TGTGCCAGCAGTTACCGGACACCACGGGACTATGGCTACACCTTC. The chain uses TRBV6-5 and TRBJ1-2, with D possibly matching TRBD1 (5 bases). Germline CDR1 reads MNHEY; CDR2 reads SVGAGI. Trimming removed 2 bases at V and 3 bases at J, with 13 bases between. The CDR3 is 15 amino acids.

The rearrangement links TRBV29-1 to TRBJ2-3; 11 nucleotides agree with TRBD2. Per germline, CDR1 SQVTM and CDR2 ANQGSEA. This CDR3 has 14 residues. The junction had 6 bases not matched to a gene; V was cut back by 3 bases and J by 7 bases. The DNA of the CDR3 is TGCAGCGTTGATACTAGCGGGGGATCGTATACGCAGTATTTT. It yields the protein CSVDTSGGSYTQYF.

J is TRBJ2-2 and V is TRBV5-1; 7 nucleotides line up with TRBD1. Germline values: CDR1 SGHRS, CDR2 YFSETQ. Trimming removed 6 bases from V and 6 bases from J; junction bases left unmatched: 5. This CDR3 comprises 13 residues. The CDR3 bases are TGCGCCAGCAATACAGGGGATCCCGGGGAGCTGTTTTTT. Amino acid sequence: CASNTGDPGELFF.

With respect to this clone: The junction departs from the called germline gene at one end, perhaps through a read error. The gene calls are TRBV30 and TRBJ2-3; a possible D gene is TRBD1 (7 bases). There are 15 residues in the CDR3. Per germline, CDR1 GTSNPN and CDR2 SVGIG (reference sequence). The DNA for the CDR3 is TGTGCCTGGTGTGTCAGGGGGAGCGGGACAGATACGCAGTATTTT. Protein sequence: CAWCVRGSGTDTQYF. Filled out from reference TRBV30 and TRBJ2-3, the complete variable domain reads SQTIHQWPATLVQPVGSPLSLECTVEGTSNPNLYWYRQAAGRGLQLLFYSVGIGQISSEVPQNLSASRPQDRQFILSSKKLLLSDSGFYLCAWCVRGSGTDTQYFGPGTRLTVL.

The CDR3 reads CASSYVAYYGYTF. The CDR3 nucleotides are TGTGCCAGCAGTTACGTCGCGTACTATGGCTACACCTTC. This rearrangement joins TRBV6-5 to TRBJ1-2; D is unclear. The CDR3 is 13 amino acids. Trimming stripped 2 bases from V and 3 bases from J, with 7 bases between. Looked up from germline, CDR1 is MNHEY and CDR2 is SVGAGI.

The chain has TRBV27 and TRBJ2-5, with TRBD1 matching over 9 bases. J lost 3 bases, V lost 2 bases, and 4 bases had no gene match. This CDR3 has 15 amino acids. Looked up from germline, CDR1 is MNHEY and CDR2 is SMNVEV (reference sequence). CDR3 in amino acids: CASSLPGQGKETQYF. The CDR3 coding sequence is TGTGCCAGCAGTTTACCGGGACAGGGTAAAGAGACCCAGTACTTC.

V is TRBV7-2 and J is TRBJ2-5, with TRBD1 matching over 8 bases. The J call may not be correct, given that the DNA end is closer to TRBJ2-7. This CDR3 is 15 amino acids long. Per the germline V gene, CDR1 is SGHTA and CDR2 is FQGNSA. The CDR3 bases are TGTGCCAGCAGCCCAGCGATAGGACAGGGCTACGAGCAGTACTTC. It codes for CASSPAIGQGYEQYF.

The genes are TRBV7-9 and TRBJ1-1; D is uncertain. The CDR3 is 14 residues long. V was pared by 5 bases and J by 5 bases, with 15 bases between. Germline V gene sequence: CDR1 SEHNR, CDR2 FQNEAQ (reference sequence). Written as DNA, the CDR3 is TGTGCCAGCAGCCCCGGTTGGGCGACAACTGAAGCTTTCTTT. It encodes CASSPGWATTEAFF.

This chain uses TRBV27 with TRBJ2-1, with D perhaps TRBD2 (5 bases). Looked up from germline, CDR1 is MNHEY and CDR2 is SMNVEV (reference sequence). The CDR3 runs 13 residues. Trimming pared 6 bases from V and 9 bases from J, leaving 15 bases between. The chain's CDR3 is CASSPRAAGEQFF. The CDR3 nucleotides read TGTGCCAGCAGCCCGCGGGCCGCCGGTGAGCAGTTCTTC.

In DNA, the CDR3 is TGTGCCAGCGTGGGACAGCGGACGTCTGGCTACACCTTC. This translates into CASVGQRTSGYTF. This rearrangement joins TRBV9 to TRBJ1-2; 7 bases map to TRBD1. V lost 7 bases and J lost 7; bases outside the gene matches: 10. The CDR3 spans 13 residues. CDR1 and CDR2 from the germline V gene are SGDLS and YYNGEE.

The rearrangement uses TRBV7-2 and TRBJ2-1; tentatively, D is TRBD1 (6 bases). V lost 6 bases and J lost 0, with 12 bases in between. Germline V CDR1 and CDR2: SGHTA, FQGNSA. The length of the CDR3 is 15 residues. The CDR3 bases are TGTGCCAGCAGGCAGGGGACGAGCTCCTACAATGAGCAGTTCTTC. Amino acids: CASRQGTSSYNEQFF.

The chain links TRBV27 to TRBJ1-6; D gene uncertain. Germline V lookup: CDR1 MNHEY, CDR2 SMNVEV (reference sequence). The CDR3 loop spans 15 amino acids. The V end lost 7 bases, the J end lost 1 base, and 11 bases lay between the germline ends. CDR3 sequence reads: CASTKRGSYNSPLHF. Here the CDR3 DNA reads TGTGCCAGCACTAAACGGGGATCCTATAATTCACCCCTCCACTTT.

The chain links TRBV7-9 to TRBJ1-1; maybe TRBD1 (5 bases). The germline V and J ends were trimmed by 5 bases and 3 bases, with 10 bases remaining between them. This CDR3 region has 13 residues. CDR1 SEHNR and CDR2 FQNEAQ come from the germline V gene (reference sequence). CDR3 sequence: CASSLSGDTEAFF. Written as DNA, the CDR3 is TGTGCCAGCAGCCTCTCGGGGGACACTGAAGCTTTCTTT.

This clone was counted only a few times. V gene TRBV6-5 combines with J gene TRBJ2-2; D possibly corresponds to TRBD2 (5 bases). V shed 4 bases and J shed 0 bases, with 12 bases lying between them. Germline lookup yields CDR1 MNHEY and CDR2 SVGAGI. The CDR3 is 16 residues long. The DNA for the CDR3 is TGTGCCAGCAGTTCGGTAGCGATTCCGAACACCGGGGAGCTGTTTTTT. Protein sequence: CASSSVAIPNTGELFF.

This clone was counted between two and nine times. This chain links TRBV11-2 with TRBJ2-3, with TRBD2 matching over 10 bases. This CDR3 contains 14 residues. Germline assignment: CDR1 SGHAT and CDR2 FQNNGV. V was pared by 0 bases and J by 11 bases, with 5 bases of the junction left unmatched. The CDR3 nucleotides read TGTGCCAGCAGCTTAGACCCTGGACTAGCGGAGCAGTATTTT. This encodes CASSLDPGLAEQYF.

This clone was counted between two and nine times. This rearrangement joins TRBV7-9 to TRBJ1-2; the D is unclear. Per germline, CDR1 SEHNR and CDR2 FQNEAQ (reference sequence). Trimming removed 8 bases from V and 5 bases from J, with 12 bases in between. This CDR3 contains 12 residues. The CDR3 loop reads CASGPGSYGYTF. The CDR3 bases are TGTGCCAGCGGCCCCGGGAGTTATGGCTACACCTTC.

This clone was detected only a few times. The chain joins TRBV10-3 to TRBJ1-2; 7 positions match TRBD1. The J segment lost 8 bases and the V segment lost 5 bases, leaving 14 bases of the junction unmatched. This CDR3 is 15 amino acids long. CDR1 ENHRY and CDR2 SYGVKD come from the germline V gene. The DNA of the CDR3 is TGTGCCATCAGTCTCGAACCGGGACAGCTGGGCGGCTACACCTTC. Translating it yields CAISLEPGQLGGYTF.